This T cell receptor beta chain was captured in a study of cytomegalovirus exposure and HLA in healthy donors. Study overall: From 150 million to 200 million T cells, an earlier analysis saw approximately 120 million unique TCR beta sequences.

PCR used 60 Vbeta primers and 13 Jbeta primers. Sequencing used immunoSEQ multiplex PCR; TCRdb keeps in-frame clones, though not all of them. Counted here are 230,000 or so clones, around 90% occurring once; the ten biggest clones make up about 1.7%. The germline gives CDR1 LNHNV, CDR2 YYDKDF (reference sequence). The CDR3 covers 13 residues. Trimming pared 6 bases from V and 5 bases from J, leaving 12 bases between. A note on this clone: Its antigen is unidentified.

Whole-study findings and limits: The only immune exposure information that was available was CMV serostatus. Previous analysis showed most TCR beta V segments were productive about 90% or about 30% of the time. Association of a missense DCLRE1C variant with TCR beta V- and J-gene trimming was reported in a later analysis.

The receptor's source is a girl aged 2-9 years in good health and CMV-seronegative. The V gene is TRBV15, the J gene TRBJ2-3, with TRBD2 as a possible D gene (5 bases). The specimen was PBMCs. The DNA for the CDR3 is TGTGCCACCAGGCTCGCAGGAGGAGATACGCAGTATTTT. Protein: CATRLAGGDTQYF.